The 25 T cell receptor beta chains reported below all come from one sample, sequenced in a study of blood T cell repertoires in COVID-19. Sequencing used immunoSEQ multiplex PCR; TCRdb keeps in-frame clones, though not all of them. Of around 200,000 clones in the sample, roughly 86% were seen once. The sequenced sample consisted of PBMCs or T cells enriched from blood (not recorded which). These receptors were taken from a man in his forties with acute COVID-19.

The chain links TRBV2 to TRBJ2-3; possibly TRBD1 for D (6 bases). The germline CDR1 and CDR2 sequences are SNHLY and FYNNEI. This CDR3 is 12 amino acids long. Between the trimmed V and J ends, which lost 10 bases and 3 bases, there was a span of 11 bases. The CDR3 nucleotides read TGTGCCATTTCACAGGGAACAGATACGCAGTATTTT. Protein product: CAISQGTDTQYF.

V and J are TRBV28 and TRBJ1-5; 8 bases fit TRBD1. Germline CDR1 is MDHEN and CDR2 is SYDVKM. The CDR3 loop spans 15 amino acids. V lost 2 bases and J lost 2; bases outside the gene matches: 2. DNA of the CDR3: TGTGCCAGCAGTTTAATGGGACAGGGCAATCAGCCCCAGCATTTT. It yields the protein CASSLMGQGNQPQHF.

The J gene is TRBJ2-5, the V gene TRBV27; D might be TRBD1 (7 bases). This CDR3 region has 15 residues. The germline gives CDR1 MNHEY, CDR2 SMNVEV (reference sequence). The germline V and J ends were trimmed by 4 bases and 7 bases, with 19 bases remaining between them. The CDR3 DNA follows: TGTGCCAGCAGTTCTGGGTCAGGGGGGCTGAGGACCCAGTACTTC. Amino acid sequence: CASSSGSGGLRTQYF.

The V gene is TRBV6-2 or TRBV6-3, the J gene TRBJ2-7; possibly TRBD1 for D (6 bases). V dropped 2 bases and J dropped 6 bases, with 11 bases sitting between them. The CDR3 loop spans 13 amino acids. CDR1 and CDR2 (germline): MNHEY, SVGEGT. This CDR3 is CASSYEWGPEQYF. DNA for the CDR3: TGTGCCAGCAGTTACGAATGGGGGCCCGAGCAGTACTTC.

The chain carries TRBV18 and TRBJ1-1, with TRBD1 as a possible D gene (5 bases). V was pared by 5 bases and J by 6 bases, with 19 bases between. Germline assignment: CDR1 KGHSH and CDR2 LQKENI. The CDR3 is 15 amino acids. In nucleotides, the CDR3 is TGTGCCAGCTCAACGGGCCGTCAAGGGGTCGCTGAAGCTTTCTTT. Protein sequence: CASSTGRQGVAEAFF.

CDR3: CASSQPLAAFNEQFF. The DNA of the CDR3 is TGTGCCAGCTCACAGCCCCTAGCGGCATTCAATGAGCAGTTCTTC. The chain couples TRBV18 to TRBJ2-1, with 7 positions matching TRBD2. Germline CDR1 reads KGHSH; CDR2 reads LQKENI. CDR3 length: 15 amino acids. Germline trimming cut 4 bases from V and 6 bases from J; bases unmatched to any gene: 9.

The gene calls are TRBV27 and TRBJ2-7; weak D call: TRBD1 (6 bases). In germline, CDR1 is MNHEY, CDR2 SMNVEV (reference sequence). Trimming left V 5 bases short and J 1 base short, with 18 bases between. The CDR3 totals 16 residues. CDR3 region: CASSPTSRQVSYEQYF. The CDR3 bases are TGTGCCAGCAGTCCAACCTCCAGACAGGTATCCTACGAGCAGTACTTC.

J is TRBJ2-1 and V is TRBV7-2; no reliable D call. Looked up from germline, CDR1 is SGHTA and CDR2 is FQGNSA. Trimming left V 3 bases short and J 5 bases short, with 8 bases between. This CDR3 contains 13 residues. Written as DNA, the CDR3 is TGTGCCAGCAGCTTTATGGCAAACAATGAGCAGTTCTTC. It specifies CASSFMANNEQFF.

The rearrangement links TRBV19 to TRBJ1-1; TRBD1 agrees at 12 bases. CDR3 length: 16 residues. The germline V gene has CDR1 LNHDA and CDR2 SQIVND (reference sequence). Trimming cost V 5 bases and J 5 bases; bases outside gene matches: 9. The CDR3 region is CASSDPGQGASTEAFF. The CDR3 DNA is TGTGCCAGTAGTGATCCGGGACAGGGGGCGAGTACTGAAGCTTTCTTT.

This clone came up a few times. The V and J genes are TRBV25-1 and TRBJ1-4; 7 nucleotides agree with TRBD1. V lost 4 bases, J lost 8 bases, and 7 bases stayed unmatched. CDR3 length equals 14 residues. CDR1 and CDR2 (germline): MGHDK, SYGVNS. CDR3 nucleotides: TGTGCCAGCAGTGTCCAGGGGGAGGAGGAAAAACTGTTTTTT. This encodes CASSVQGEEEKLFF.

The rearrangement links TRBV2 to TRBJ1-1; tentative D call: TRBD1 (6 bases). V lost 6 bases and J 10 bases, leaving 12 bases between the germline ends. CDR1 is SNHLY and CDR2 is FYNNEI in the germline V gene. The CDR3 has 11 amino acids. The CDR3 nucleotides read TGTGCCAGCAGCGACCCAGGGGTAGCTTTCTTT. This gives the protein CASSDPGVAFF.

The chain carries TRBV19 and TRBJ2-1, with TRBD2 matching over 12 bases. This CDR3 is 15 amino acids long. Germline trimming cut 6 bases from V and 8 bases from J; bases unmatched to any gene: 8. Germline CDR1 and CDR2: LNHDA and SQIVND (reference sequence). Here the CDR3 DNA reads TGTGCCAGTAGCTCACATCCTAGCGGGAGGGATGAGCAGTTCTTC. Its protein product is CASSSHPSGRDEQFF.

The V and J genes are TRBV11-2 and TRBJ2-6, with unresolved D. The CDR3 is 15 residues long. The V end lost 1 base, the J end lost 0 bases, and 4 bases lay between the germline ends. Germline CDR1 is SGHAT and CDR2 is FQNNGV. The CDR3 reads CASSLGHSGANVLTF. The CDR3 coding sequence is TGTGCCAGCAGCTTAGGGCACTCTGGGGCCAACGTCCTGACTTTC.

The rearrangement uses TRBV25-1 and TRBJ2-7; D uncertain. Germline V CDR1 and CDR2: MGHDK, SYGVNS. CDR3 length equals 8 residues. Here the CDR3 reads CVFYEQYF. The CDR3 DNA sequence: TGTGTCTTTTACGAGCAGTACTTC.

In its sample, this clone was seen once. This chain links TRBV28 with TRBJ2-3; the match to TRBD2 covers 8 bases. This CDR3 has 14 residues. Germline V gene lookup returns CDR1 MDHEN and CDR2 SYDVKM. The V segment lost 8 bases and the J segment 6 bases; nucleotides outside the gene matches: 10. Here the CDR3 reads CASRGGARPDTQYF. As DNA, the CDR3 is TGTGCCAGCCGGGGGGGGGCGCGCCCCGATACGCAGTATTTT.

The chain uses TRBV10-3 and TRBJ2-7; the match to TRBD2 covers 12 bases. The CDR3 runs 16 residues. V gave up 0 bases and J gave up 4 bases; unmatched junction bases: 4. Germline CDR1 is ENHRY and CDR2 is SYGVKD. CDR3 sequence (DNA): TGTGCCATCAGTGAGTCGGTGGGACTAGCGGGTTACGAGCAGTACTTC. It encodes CAISESVGLAGYEQYF.

This clone was seen just once. The chain joins TRBV6-2 or TRBV6-3 to TRBJ2-1; 12 bases fit TRBD2. The germline V gene has CDR1 MNHEY and CDR2 SVGEGT. The V segment lost 6 bases and the J segment 9 bases; nucleotides outside the gene matches: 9. The CDR3 consists of 15 residues. In DNA form, the CDR3 reads TGTGCCAGCAGCGGACGACTAGCGGGAGTCAGTGAGCAGTTCTTC. Translation: CASSGRLAGVSEQFF.

The chain carries TRBV28 and TRBJ2-1; possibly TRBD1 for D (6 bases). The ends were cut back, 6 bases at V and 7 bases at J, with 13 bases in the middle. From germline, CDR1 is MDHEN and CDR2 SYDVKM. The CDR3 totals 13 residues. The CDR3 sequence is CASRGQLANEQFF. Written as DNA, the CDR3 is TGTGCCAGCAGGGGACAATTAGCGAATGAGCAGTTCTTC.

This chain joins TRBV7-9 and TRBJ2-5; D ambiguous. CDR1 and CDR2 (germline): SEHNR, FQNEAQ (reference sequence). Trimming cost V 1 base and J 5 bases, with 11 bases left between them. The CDR3 consists of 14 residues. CDR3 DNA sequence: TGTGCCAGCAGCTTAGTGGCGGATGAGGAGACCCAGTACTTC. Its translation: CASSLVADEETQYF.

The chain is built from TRBV4-1 and TRBJ1-3; no clear D gene. The CDR3 runs to 16 residues. The V gene lost 3 bases and the J gene lost 7 bases, with 19 bases spanning the gap. Germline V gene sequence: CDR1 MGHRA, CDR2 YSYEKL. CDR3 residues: CASSHPSRGLRNTIYF. The CDR3 DNA reads TGCGCCAGCAGCCATCCTTCCCGGGGTCTCCGTAACACCATATATTTT.

This clone was seen only once. The CDR3 sequence: CASHSGANVLTF. DNA of the CDR3: TGTGCCTCCCACTCTGGGGCCAACGTCCTGACTTTC. The chain uses TRBV30 and TRBJ2-6; no reliable D call. The germline CDR1 and CDR2 sequences are GTSNPN and SVGIG (reference sequence). V gave up 7 bases and J gave up 0 bases, with 4 bases separating them. There are 12 residues in the CDR3.

A remark on this clone: The same CDR3 can be traced to other DNA sequences in this sample. The chain is built from TRBV3-1 (or the pseudogene TRBV3-2) and TRBJ1-2, with no clear D. The CDR3 length is 12 residues. The germline V gene encodes CDR1 LGHDT and CDR2 YNNKEL (reference sequence). Deletions cut 1 base from V and 7 bases from J, with 7 bases between. The CDR3 here is CASSQGTVGYTF. CDR3 nucleotide sequence: TGTGCCAGCAGCCAAGGCACAGTTGGCTACACCTTC.

The chain has TRBV9 and TRBJ2-1; the match to TRBD2 covers 8 bases. The CDR3 spans 16 residues. J gave up 9 bases and V 3 bases, and 14 bases lay outside the gene matches. CDR1 and CDR2 from the germline V gene are SGDLS and YYNGEE. DNA for the CDR3: TGTGCCAGCAGCGCCTATAGCGGGACGCCGCCAGTTGAGCAGTTCTTC. Translating it yields CASSAYSGTPPVEQFF.

The V call is TRBV5-5, the J call TRBJ2-1; tentative D call: TRBD2 (5 bases). CDR1 is SGHKS, CDR2 YYEKEE, per germline (reference sequence). The V gene lost 4 bases and the J gene lost 2 bases, with 10 bases spanning the gap. This CDR3 has 14 amino acids. CDR3 sequence: CASSQIGAYNEQFF. In DNA, the CDR3 is TGTGCCAGCAGCCAGATCGGGGCCTACAATGAGCAGTTCTTC.

This sequence joins TRBV11-2 and TRBJ2-5, with D maybe TRBD2 (5 bases). This CDR3 has 16 amino acids. Germline-derived CDR1 and CDR2 are SGHAT and FQNNGV. V lost 1 base to trimming and J lost 5 bases, with 17 bases between them. The CDR3 nucleotides read TGTGCCAGCAGCTTAGGTCTAGCCCCAATGCGGGAGACCCAGTACTTC. Its translation: CASSLGLAPMRETQYF.